Below, 7 T cell receptor beta chains from the same sample are listed, as sequenced in a study of cytomegalovirus exposure and HLA in healthy donors. PCR primers comprised 60 Vbeta and 13 Jbeta primers. Sequencing was performed with immunoSEQ multiplex PCR; in TCRdb, only in-frame clones are kept and a portion is missing. The sample gives about 170,000 clones, roughly two thirds of which show up once; roughly 5.2% is in the top ten. The sequenced sample was PBMCs. The receptors were sampled from a woman aged 18-30 years in good health and CMV-seropositive.

The CDR3 region is CASSPFGTGGINGYTF. The CDR3 bases are TGTGCCAGCTCACCCTTCGGGACAGGGGGTATAAATGGCTACACCTTC. The V call is TRBV18, the J call TRBJ1-2, with TRBD1 matching 11 bases. The V segment lost 3 bases and the J segment 6 bases; nucleotides outside the gene matches: 9. Per the germline V gene, CDR1 is KGHSH and CDR2 is LQKENI. There are 16 residues in the CDR3.

V and J are TRBV7-2 and TRBJ2-1; 7 bases align to TRBD1. V was pared by 2 bases and J by 3 bases, with 7 bases of the junction left unmatched. The CDR3 is 16 residues long. Germline CDR1 reads SGHTA; CDR2 reads FQGNSA. As DNA, the CDR3 is TGTGCCAGCAGCTTACGAGGACAGGTTTACTACAATGAGCAGTTCTTC. This encodes CASSLRGQVYYNEQFF.

This clone was seen a few times. The chain combines TRBV15 with TRBJ1-2; no firm D call. V gave up 3 bases and J gave up 4 bases, with 6 bases separating them. Looked up from germline, CDR1 is LNHNV and CDR2 is YYDKDF (reference sequence). The CDR3 is 12 residues long. CDR3 DNA: TGTGCCACCAGCAGGGAGGCCTATGGCTACACCTTC. It codes for CATSREAYGYTF.

The V and J genes are TRBV13 and TRBJ2-7; D is perhaps TRBD2 (6 bases). V was trimmed by 5 bases and J by 0 bases, leaving 17 bases between them. The CDR3 has 16 residues. CDR1 and CDR2 from the germline V gene are PRHDT and FYEKMQ (reference sequence). CDR3 amino acids: CASSTGGLYNSYEQYF. The CDR3 DNA reads TGTGCCAGCAGCACCGGTGGACTATACAACTCCTACGAGCAGTACTTC.

The chain employs TRBV6-1 and TRBJ2-7; TRBD2 matches 9 bases. Germline CDR1 and CDR2: MNHNS and SASEGT. Germline trimming cut 1 base from V and 0 bases from J; bases unmatched to any gene: 7. The CDR3 has 17 amino acids. CDR3 sequence (DNA): TGTGCCAGCAGTGAAGTTCTAGCGGGGACTCACTCCTACGAGCAGTACTTC. The encoded protein is CASSEVLAGTHSYEQYF.

This clone was counted between two and nine times. The CDR3 DNA sequence: TGCGCCCACCTACAGATTTTGTATGGCTACACCTTC. This gives the protein CAHLQILYGYTF. V is TRBV10-1 and J is TRBJ1-2; D is undetermined. CDR3 length equals 12 residues. Germline values: CDR1 WNHNN, CDR2 SYGVQD (reference sequence). Trimming stripped 11 bases from V and 5 bases from J, with 15 bases between.

The V gene is TRBV7-6, the J gene TRBJ1-5; D may be TRBD1 (5 bases). The ends were cut back, 2 bases at V and 4 bases at J, with 12 bases in the middle. Germline assignment: CDR1 SGHVS and CDR2 FNYEAQ. The CDR3 loop spans 15 amino acids. Here the CDR3 reads CASSLSGDGNQPQHF. CDR3 in DNA: TGTGCCAGCAGCTTAAGCGGGGACGGGAATCAGCCCCAGCATTTT.